This passage covers 27 T cell receptor beta chains from one sample sequenced in a study of molecular identifiers for immune sequencing clone quantification (dated by TCRdb to 2017 to 2018). Libraries came from PCR. Sequencer: NextSeq 500. TCRdb's own reprocessing of the public reads used fastp at Q25 and MiXCR and kept productive beta chains. Every CDR3 protein is listed once, alongside the most common genes and DNA of its rows. The sample contains hundreds of thousands of distinct CDR3 sequences, 24% of them found a single time. Together, the top ten hold about 0.71% of the sample. The material sequenced was naive CD8+ T cells from blood, with Jurkat cell RNA spiked in. The cell subset or site label for this specimen denotes: FACS-sorted CD8+CD4-CCR7+CD45RA+ naive T cells. All receptors come from a human donor in good health. Some libraries in this study had Jurkat cell RNA spiked in.

In regard to this clonotype: A much larger clone sits a single nucleotide away, making a read error possible. No conserved phenylalanine or tryptophan is present at the end of the CDR3, so a read error is the likely explanation. The CDR3 DNA follows: TGTGCCAGCAGTTACAGAGCCCAGGGGAACACTGAAGCTTTCTCT. Encoded protein: CASSYRAQGNTEAFS. The chain uses TRBV6-5 and TRBJ1-1; the D gene is possibly TRBD1 (5 bases). V lost 2 bases and J lost 1, with 11 bases in between. CDR1 is MNHEY and CDR2 is SVGAGI in the germline V gene. There are 15 residues in the CDR3.

This rearrangement joins TRBV6-2 or TRBV6-3 to TRBJ1-1; no clear D gene. The germline V gene has CDR1 MNHEY and CDR2 SVGEGT. V lost 5 bases to trimming and J lost 8 bases, with 9 bases between them. CDR3 length equals 11 residues. The CDR3 loop is CASSIGLEAFF. The CDR3 region has the DNA TGTGCCAGCAGTATCGGACTAGAAGCTTTCTTT.

In this sample, this clonotype turned up many times. V and J are TRBV29-1 and TRBJ2-3; either TRBD1 or TRBD2 may supply D (5 bases each). This CDR3 has 15 residues. Trimming removed 0 bases from V and 2 bases from J, with 12 bases in between. Looked up from germline, CDR1 is SQVTM and CDR2 is ANQGSEA. CDR3 nucleotide sequence: TGCAGCGTTGAAGAAGGTTGGGGGACCACAGATACGCAGTATTTT. Translating gives CSVEEGWGTTDTQYF.

In its sample, this clonotype was seen a few times. The chain links TRBV7-9 to TRBJ2-1; 10 bases fit TRBD2. CDR3 length equals 16 residues. The junction had 5 bases not matched to a gene; V was cut back by 0 bases and J by 6 bases. The germline gives CDR1 SEHNR, CDR2 FQNEAQ (reference sequence). The CDR3: CASSLAGTSVSNEQFF. The DNA of the CDR3 is TGTGCCAGCAGCTTAGCCGGGACTAGCGTATCCAATGAGCAGTTCTTC.

About this clonotype: One base away lies a much larger clone, so this may be a sequencing read error. In nucleotides, the CDR3 is TGTGCCAGCGGCGTAGAGGCAGGATGGAGCACAGATACGCAGTATTTT. This codes for CASGVEAGWSTDTQYF. V usage is TRBV9 and J usage is TRBJ2-3, with no clear D. The CDR3 extends over 16 amino acids. Germline CDR1 and CDR2: SGDLS and YYNGEE.

This clonotype was detected a few times. V and J are TRBV27 and TRBJ1-4; the match to TRBD1 covers 11 bases. CDR1 is MNHEY and CDR2 is SMNVEV in the germline V gene (reference sequence). The CDR3 loop spans 15 amino acids. V lost 4 bases, J lost 8 bases, and 6 bases stayed unmatched. The CDR3 DNA is TGTGCCAGCAGTTCGAGGACAGGGGGCAGAGAAAAACTGTTTTTT. Its translation: CASSSRTGGREKLFF.

The chain is built from TRBV7-2 and TRBJ1-2; TRBD1 might be the D (5 bases). With 4 bases removed from V and 4 bases from J, the gap between germline ends came to 13 bases. The germline CDR1 and CDR2 sequences are SGHTA and FQGNSA. The CDR3 sequence is 14 residues long. The CDR3 region has the DNA TGTGCCAGCAGCTCCGAGACAGCATTCTATGGCTACACCTTC. Translated, it gives CASSSETAFYGYTF.

This clonotype was detected ten times or more. The chain is built from TRBV5-4 and TRBJ1-1; D gene unclear. Germline-derived CDR1 and CDR2 are SGHNT and YYREEE (reference sequence). Between the trimmed V and J ends, which lost 0 bases and 8 bases, there was a span of 8 bases. The CDR3 is 12 residues long. CDR3 coding DNA: TGTGCCAGCAGCTTGGCCAGGACCGAAGCTTTCTTT. Its protein product is CASSLARTEAFF. The variable domain in full, completed from reference TRBV5-4 and TRBJ1-1, reads ETGVTQSPTHLIKTRGQQVTLRCSSQSGHNTVSWYQQALGQGPQFIFQYYREEENGRGNFPPRFSGLQFPNYSSELNVNALELDDSALYLCASSLARTEAFFGQGTRLTVV.

This clonotype was seen a few times. The chain employs TRBV7-2 and TRBJ2-7; 9 bases match TRBD1. The CDR3 covers 16 residues. V gave up 5 bases and J gave up 2 bases; unmatched junction bases: 10. The germline V gene has CDR1 SGHTA and CDR2 FQGNSA. The CDR3 DNA sequence: TGTGCCAGCAGCCGTTATGGGGGACAGGGACCCTACGAGCAGTACTTC. Encoded protein: CASSRYGGQGPYEQYF.

The J gene is TRBJ2-1, the V gene TRBV24-1; maybe TRBD2 (5 bases). V lost 4 bases and J lost 8, with 11 bases in between. Germline V gene data show CDR1 as KGHDR and CDR2 as SFDVKD. There are 13 residues in the CDR3. The CDR3 bases are TGTGCCACCAGTGACTCGGACGGGGATGAGCAGTTCTTC. This sequence encodes CATSDSDGDEQFF.

With regard to this clonotype: The junction differs from germline at one of its ends, possibly a read error. This chain's CDR3 is CASSVVPGGDTRYF. Written as DNA, the CDR3 is TGTGCCAGCAGCGTAGTGCCAGGAGGAGATACGCGGTATTTT. The chain employs TRBV9 and TRBJ2-3; a possible D gene is TRBD2 (5 bases). Per germline, CDR1 SGDLS and CDR2 YYNGEE. This CDR3 is 14 amino acids long.

This clonotype has ten or more counts. The chain recombines TRBV5-1 with TRBJ2-7; TRBD2 matches at 13 bases. CDR1 is SGHRS, CDR2 YFSETQ, per germline. V shed 4 bases, J shed 0 bases, and the junction held 4 bases outside the gene matches. The CDR3 has 16 residues. This CDR3 reads CASSPRTSGGSYEQYF. The CDR3 region has the DNA TGCGCCAGCAGCCCCCGGACTAGCGGGGGCTCCTACGAGCAGTACTTC.

This clonotype was seen at least ten times. This chain joins TRBV13 and TRBJ1-1; D not certain. Trimming stripped 5 bases from V and 0 bases from J, with 4 bases between. The CDR3 length is 12 residues. Germline V gene sequence: CDR1 PRHDT, CDR2 FYEKMQ (reference sequence). CDR3 DNA: TGTGCCAGCAGCACACTGAACACTGAAGCTTTCTTT. The encoded protein is CASSTLNTEAFF.

Turning to this clonotype: A read error is possible here, since a much larger clone lies one base away. Given the absence of the conserved phenylalanine or tryptophan at the CDR3 end, a read error is likely. The chain joins TRBV2 to TRBJ1-2; TRBD1 aligns across 10 bases. Germline CDR1 SNHLY, CDR2 FYNNEI. V lost 3 bases and J lost 4; bases outside the gene matches: 2. This CDR3 comprises 14 residues. Here the CDR3 reads CASSEGQGSYGYTL. Here the CDR3 DNA reads TGTGCCAGCAGTGAGGGACAGGGGAGCTATGGCTACACCCTC.

This clonotype was observed a handful of times. The DNA of the CDR3 is TGTGCCACCGCCATTGGAGCAACCTACGAGCAGTACTTC. Translation gives CATAIGATYEQYF. The gene calls are TRBV28 and TRBJ2-7; no clear D gene. V shed 10 bases and J shed 2 bases, with 15 bases lying between them. The germline CDR1 and CDR2 sequences are MDHEN and SYDVKM. This CDR3 is built from 13 residues.

As regards this clonotype: At one boundary the junction diverges from the germline segment, which might be a read error. The rearrangement joins TRBV12-3 or TRBV12-4 to TRBJ2-5; TRBD1 matches 7 bases. The length of the CDR3 is 14 residues. CDR3 DNA: TGTGCCAGCAGTTCCATTGGGACAGAAGAGATCCAGTACTTC. Translation: CASSSIGTEEIQYF.

This clonotype was recorded a few times. This chain joins TRBV11-2 and TRBJ1-1; tentatively, D is TRBD1 (6 bases). Trimming shortened V by 5 bases and J by 9 bases, and 22 bases separated the two germline ends. The CDR3 contains 15 residues. CDR1 is SGHAT and CDR2 is FQNNGV in the germline V gene. The CDR3 spells CASSHRTDSRNQAFF. Written as DNA, the CDR3 is TGTGCCAGCAGCCACCGGACGGACAGCAGAAATCAAGCTTTCTTT.

This clonotype was seen repeatedly, ten times or more. The rearrangement joins TRBV7-2 to TRBJ2-1; D gene uncertain. Germline V gene sequence: CDR1 SGHTA, CDR2 FQGNSA. The CDR3 length is 15 residues. V was clipped by 0 bases and J by 2 bases, with 8 bases between them. DNA for the CDR3: TGTGCCAGCAGCTTAGCGCTCGATGCCTACAATGAGCAGTTCTTC. Protein product: CASSLALDAYNEQFF.

This clonotype was counted at least ten times. The V call is TRBV5-4, the J call TRBJ2-1; D not certain. The length of the CDR3 is 13 residues. The germline V gene encodes CDR1 SGHNT and CDR2 YYREEE (reference sequence). Trimming pared 0 bases from V and 7 bases from J, leaving 8 bases between. CDR3 region: CASSLEGDNEQFF. CDR3 DNA sequence: TGTGCCAGCAGCTTGGAGGGTGATAATGAGCAGTTCTTC.

This chain uses TRBV7-6 with TRBJ2-7, with D hard to call. Trimming took 1 base from V and 1 from J, leaving 8 bases between them. Germline V gives CDR1 SGHVS, CDR2 FNYEAQ. The CDR3 length is 14 residues. The CDR3 region has the DNA TGTGCCAGCAGCTTAGATTGTTGTTCCTACGAGCAGTACTTC. The encoded protein is CASSLDCCSYEQYF.

This clonotype was recorded only once. This may stem from a read error, because a much larger clone lies one nucleotide away. V and J are TRBV7-9 and TRBJ1-1; D not resolved. The CDR3 sequence is 13 residues long. Germline CDR1 reads SEHNR; CDR2 reads FQNEAQ (reference sequence). V was cut by 1 base and J by 3 bases, with 6 bases left in between. The CDR3 protein is CASSLGKHTEAFF. For the CDR3, the DNA is TGTGCCAGCAGCTTAGGGAAGCACACTGAAGCTTTCTTT.

The chain recombines TRBV29-1 with TRBJ2-1, with a tentative D call TRBD1 (6 bases). The CDR3 loop spans 14 amino acids. Trimming left V 6 bases short and J 0 bases short, with 12 bases between. Germline values: CDR1 SQVTM, CDR2 ANQGSEA. Here the CDR3 reads CSVNTGTSYNEQFF. In DNA form, the CDR3 reads TGCAGCGTCAATACAGGGACCTCCTACAATGAGCAGTTCTTC.

Details on this clonotype: Being one base from a much bigger clone, this may be a read error. The rearrangement joins TRBV7-9 to TRBJ2-5, with D hard to call. Germline values: CDR1 SEHNR, CDR2 FQNEAQ (reference sequence). This CDR3 contains 11 residues. CDR3 residues: CASNDRETQCF. The CDR3 DNA reads as TGTGCCAGCAACGATAGAGAGACCCAGTGCTTC.

The chain has TRBV7-9 and TRBJ2-7, with TRBD1 matching 9 bases. V dropped 5 bases and J dropped 7; count of bases not matched to a gene: 12. The CDR3 totals 15 residues. Germline V gene lookup returns CDR1 SEHNR and CDR2 FQNEAQ (reference sequence). For the CDR3, the DNA is TGTGCCAGCAGCCCCAGGGGGGGGACAGGGCTAGAGCAGTACTTC. Its translation is CASSPRGGTGLEQYF.

This clonotype appeared a single time. Relative to the germline gene, one junction end is altered; a read error may explain this. The chain employs TRBV7-6 and TRBJ2-7, with TRBD1 matching 8 bases. In germline, CDR1 is SGHVS, CDR2 FNYEAQ. The CDR3 has 16 amino acids. The CDR3 is CASSLAQGALAYELYF. The CDR3 nucleotides are TGTGCCAGCAGCTTAGCGCAGGGGGCGCTTGCCTACGAGCTGTACTTC.

In its sample, this clonotype was seen a few times. The chain employs TRBV20-1 and TRBJ1-1; no clear D. The CDR3 consists of 14 residues. V dropped 0 bases and J dropped 5 bases, with 13 bases sitting between them. The germline CDR1 and CDR2 sequences are DFQATT and SNEGSKA (reference sequence). CDR3 amino acids: CSARDYGVHTEAFF. Here the CDR3 DNA reads TGCAGTGCTAGAGACTACGGGGTACATACTGAAGCTTTCTTT.

This chain connects TRBV3-1 to TRBJ1-5; the match to TRBD1 covers 8 bases. This CDR3 has 15 residues. The V gene's germline CDR1 is LGHDT and CDR2 YNNKEL (reference sequence). The junction had 8 bases not matched to a gene; V was cut back by 5 bases and J by 5 bases. The CDR3 loop is CASSDGTGYYQPQHF. DNA for the CDR3: TGTGCCAGCAGCGACGGGACAGGCTACTATCAGCCCCAGCATTTT.